What follows are 26 T cell receptor beta chains derived from one specimen sequenced in a study of blood T cell repertoires in COVID-19. Using immunoSEQ multiplex PCR, the repertoire was profiled, and TCRdb retains in-frame clones only, with some absent. The data contain 200,000 to 300,000 clones, roughly 80% of them seen just once; the ten biggest clones take up roughly 3.4%. The sequencing input was peripheral blood. These TCRs come from a woman under 30 with acute or convalescent COVID-19.

The chain recombines TRBV4-3 with TRBJ2-1; TRBD2 aligns across 7 bases. Per germline, CDR1 LGHNA and CDR2 YSLEER. The length of the CDR3 is 15 residues. With V trimmed by 1 base and J by 6 bases, 6 bases remained unmatched. The CDR3 DNA sequence: TGCGCCAGCAGCCAAGGACTAGCCGAACCCAATGAGCAGTTCTTC. Encoded protein: CASSQGLAEPNEQFF.

The genes are TRBV5-5 and TRBJ1-3, with 7 bases matching TRBD1. The CDR3 is 15 residues long. CDR1 and CDR2 from the germline V gene are SGHKS and YYEKEE (reference sequence). With 5 bases clipped from V and 0 bases from J, the junction kept 5 bases outside the gene matches. The DNA of the CDR3 is TGTGCCAGCAGTTTAACAGGGGTCTCTGGAAACACCATATATTTT. Translating it yields CASSLTGVSGNTIYF.

This sequence joins TRBV5-1 and TRBJ1-5; D gene unclear. Germline CDR1 and CDR2: SGHRS and YFSETQ. The CDR3 has 13 amino acids. With 0 bases removed from V and 4 bases from J, the gap between germline ends came to 5 bases. The CDR3 here is CASSLDANQPQHF. The CDR3 DNA sequence: TGCGCCAGCAGCTTGGACGCGAATCAGCCCCAGCATTTT.

The rearrangement joins TRBV18 to TRBJ1-6; D is perhaps TRBD1 (5 bases). The germline V and J ends were trimmed by 8 bases and 9 bases, with 11 bases remaining between them. This CDR3 has 12 residues. Germline-derived CDR1 and CDR2 are KGHSH and LQKENI. The CDR3 nucleotides are TGTGCCAGCGCCACAGGCGGTTCACCCCTCCACTTT. Its translation: CASATGGSPLHF.

The chain is built from TRBV13 and TRBJ2-1; TRBD2 matches 14 bases. The CDR3 contains 19 residues. CDR1 and CDR2 from the germline V gene are PRHDT and FYEKMQ (reference sequence). Germline trimming cut 4 bases from V and 6 bases from J; bases unmatched to any gene: 14. The CDR3 protein is CASSSLVTSGRAMGNEQFF. Here the CDR3 DNA reads TGTGCCAGCAGCTCCCTGGTGACTAGCGGGAGGGCCATGGGCAATGAGCAGTTCTTC.

The chain is built from TRBV5-1 and TRBJ2-7, with 9 bases fitting TRBD1. The V gene's germline CDR1 is SGHRS and CDR2 YFSETQ. CDR3 length equals 14 residues. The ends lost 4 bases at V and 2 bases at J; junction bases unmatched: 4. The CDR3 here is CASSNTGGPYEQYF. Here the CDR3 DNA reads TGCGCCAGCAGCAATACAGGGGGCCCCTACGAGCAGTACTTC.

The CDR3 DNA sequence: TGTGCCAGCAGCTCGTACGGAGGCACAGATACGCAGTATTTT. This sequence encodes CASSSYGGTDTQYF. The chain has TRBV5-5 and TRBJ2-3; no reliable D call. Trimming cost V 3 bases and J 1 base, with 9 bases left between them. This CDR3 spans 14 amino acids. Germline lookup yields CDR1 SGHKS and CDR2 YYEKEE (reference sequence).

This chain links TRBV19 with TRBJ2-7; 8 nucleotides align to TRBD2. V dropped 5 bases and J dropped 3; count of bases not matched to a gene: 12. The CDR3 runs 16 residues. Germline V gene lookup returns CDR1 LNHDA and CDR2 SQIVND (reference sequence). CDR3 protein: CASSWSSGLESYEQYF. The DNA for the CDR3 is TGTGCCAGTAGTTGGTCTAGCGGGCTTGAAAGCTACGAGCAGTACTTC.

This clone has just a few counts. J is TRBJ1-3 and V is TRBV9; D not resolved. V shed 4 bases and J shed 1 base, with 12 bases lying between them. This CDR3 region has 15 residues. Germline V gene data show CDR1 as SGDLS and CDR2 as YYNGEE. The CDR3 DNA reads TGTGCCAGCAGCCCTGCGGTGAGTTCTGGAAACACCATATATTTT. This gives the protein CASSPAVSSGNTIYF.

The V and J genes are TRBV29-1 and TRBJ2-7; D perhaps matches TRBD1 (5 bases). CDR3 length: 12 amino acids. Trimming took off 0 bases at V and 5 bases at J, with 8 bases between the two ends. Germline lookup yields CDR1 SQVTM and CDR2 ANQGSEA. CDR3: CSVEENRNEQYF. As DNA, the CDR3 is TGCAGCGTTGAAGAAAACAGGAACGAGCAGTACTTC.

CDR3 sequence reads: CASSPWTSTSNEQFF. The CDR3, as DNA: TGTGCCAGCAGTCCCTGGACTAGTACCTCCAATGAGCAGTTCTTC. V and J are TRBV27 and TRBJ2-1, with 7 bases aligning to TRBD2. V shed 5 bases and J 6 bases; nucleotides not matched to a gene: 10. Germline lookup yields CDR1 MNHEY and CDR2 SMNVEV (reference sequence). The CDR3 sequence is 15 residues long.

This chain uses TRBV29-1 with TRBJ2-7, with 11 bases matching TRBD2. The germline CDR1 and CDR2 sequences are SQVTM and ANQGSEA. The V segment lost 4 bases and the J segment 3 bases; nucleotides outside the gene matches: 5. The CDR3 spans 14 residues. CDR3 nucleotide sequence: TGCAGCGTTGCGATACTAGCGGGAGACTACGAGCAGTACTTC. It encodes CSVAILAGDYEQYF.

J is TRBJ1-1 and V is TRBV30, with a possible D match to TRBD1 (5 bases). Trimming cost V 3 bases and J 4 bases, with 15 bases left between them. Germline lookup yields CDR1 GTSNPN and CDR2 SVGIG (reference sequence). The CDR3 spans 14 residues. The CDR3 loop is CAWSIDSWATEAFF. CDR3 nucleotide sequence: TGTGCCTGGAGCATCGACAGTTGGGCCACTGAAGCTTTCTTT.

The CDR3 region has the DNA TGTGCCAGCAGCCCGCGACAGGGGGGGAAGGAGACCCAGTACTTC. Translated: CASSPRQGGKETQYF. This chain connects TRBV7-6 to TRBJ2-5; TRBD1 aligns across 9 bases. Germline trimming cut 5 bases from V and 5 bases from J; bases unmatched to any gene: 9. Germline loops: CDR1 SGHVS, CDR2 FNYEAQ. This CDR3 has 15 amino acids.

This clone came up once. The V and J genes are TRBV28 and TRBJ2-3; D uncertain. Germline lookup yields CDR1 MDHEN and CDR2 SYDVKM. The germline V and J ends were trimmed by 5 bases and 2 bases, with 11 bases remaining between them. This CDR3 is built from 14 residues. CDR3 loop: CASSHPRPTDTQYF. CDR3 nucleotides: TGTGCCAGCAGTCATCCTAGGCCCACAGATACGCAGTATTTT.

The chain combines TRBV4-3 with TRBJ1-2; 7 positions agree with TRBD1. With V trimmed by 4 bases and J by 0 bases, 2 bases remained unmatched. This CDR3 has 14 amino acids. CDR1 is LGHNA, CDR2 YSLEER, per germline. As DNA, the CDR3 is TGCGCCAGCAGCCCTGGGACAGCTAACTATGGCTACACCTTC. As protein: CASSPGTANYGYTF.

This sequence joins TRBV4-3 and TRBJ1-6; tentative D call: TRBD1 (5 bases). V lost 0 bases, J lost 10 bases, and 16 bases lay in between. This CDR3 contains 16 residues. The germline V gene has CDR1 LGHNA and CDR2 YSLEER. This CDR3 is CASSQDSRGMGSPLHF. In DNA, the CDR3 is TGCGCCAGCAGCCAAGATTCGCGGGGGATGGGATCACCCCTCCACTTT.

The CDR3 spells CASSTVGAGGYQPQHF. CDR3 in DNA: TGTGCCAGCAGTACCGTAGGCGCAGGGGGCTATCAGCCCCAGCATTTT. The rearrangement links TRBV2 to TRBJ1-5; TRBD1 matches at 8 bases. The CDR3 is 16 residues long. V lost 5 bases, J lost 5 bases, and 11 bases stayed unmatched. Germline V CDR1 and CDR2: SNHLY, FYNNEI.

V usage is TRBV2 and J usage is TRBJ1-2; D is uncertain. Germline loops: CDR1 SNHLY, CDR2 FYNNEI. CDR3 length: 11 residues. V lost 3 bases and J lost 10, with 9 bases in between. CDR3 in amino acids: CASSEGSTYTF. The CDR3 DNA reads as TGTGCCAGCAGTGAGGGCTCGACCTACACCTTC.

The chain joins TRBV27 to TRBJ2-7; TRBD2 matches 7 bases. The CDR3 covers 14 residues. V gave up 3 bases and J gave up 3 bases; unmatched junction bases: 5. In germline, CDR1 is MNHEY, CDR2 SMNVEV (reference sequence). CDR3 bases: TGTGCCAGCAGTTTGAGTAGGACTAGCTACGAGCAGTACTTC. Protein product: CASSLSRTSYEQYF.

This chain links TRBV27 with TRBJ1-6; D may be TRBD1 (6 bases). There are 15 residues in the CDR3. The ends were cut back, 2 bases at V and 9 bases at J, with 14 bases in the middle. Germline V gene data show CDR1 as MNHEY and CDR2 as SMNVEV (reference sequence). This chain's CDR3 is CASSLLAGEGSPLHF. CDR3 in DNA: TGTGCCAGCAGTTTACTAGCAGGGGAAGGTTCACCCCTCCACTTT.

The J gene is TRBJ2-3, the V gene TRBV5-1; tentatively, D is TRBD1 (6 bases). Trimming took 1 base from V and 5 from J, leaving 14 bases between them. CDR3 size: 15 residues. Germline V gives CDR1 SGHRS, CDR2 YFSETQ. The CDR3 region is CASSLLARGKDTQYF. DNA of the CDR3: TGCGCCAGCAGCTTGTTGGCCAGGGGCAAAGATACGCAGTATTTT.

The chain carries TRBV23-1 and TRBJ2-7; possibly TRBD1 for D (5 bases). TRBV23-1 is known as an ORF, though its function is uncertain. The ends were cut back, 2 bases at V and 2 bases at J, with 16 bases in the middle. CDR3 length: 16 amino acids. CDR3 sequence reads: CASSQSTTDKAYEQYF. The CDR3 bases are TGCGCCAGCAGTCAAAGTACGACAGACAAAGCCTACGAGCAGTACTTC.

The chain carries TRBV18 and TRBJ2-6, with 8 nucleotides matching TRBD2. The V gene end was trimmed by 1 base and the J gene end by 2 bases; junction bases not matched to a gene: 4. The CDR3 runs 17 residues. Germline lookup yields CDR1 KGHSH and CDR2 LQKENI. The DNA for the CDR3 is TGTGCCAGCTCACCACAGCGGGAGCTTACTGGGGCCAACGTCCTGACTTTC. Amino acid sequence: CASSPQRELTGANVLTF. Drawing the rest from reference TRBV18 and TRBJ2-6, the complete variable domain is NAGVMQNPRHLVRRRGQEARLRCSPMKGHSHVYWYRQLPEEGLKFMVYLQKENIIDESGMPKERFSAEFPKEGPSILRIQQVVRGDSAAYFCASSPQRELTGANVLTFGAGSRLTVL.

CDR3 nucleotides: TGTGCCAGTAGTACCTCACAACGACAGGGTACTGGCTACACCTTC. Translated: CASSTSQRQGTGYTF. V is TRBV19 and J is TRBJ1-2; 7 nucleotides match TRBD1. Germline V gene sequence: CDR1 LNHDA, CDR2 SQIVND (reference sequence). The CDR3 has 15 amino acids. Losses at the gene ends were 4 bases for V and 7 bases for J; bases not matched to a gene: 12.

The V and J genes are TRBV28 and TRBJ2-7; 11 positions match TRBD1. After removal of 4 bases from V and 7 bases from J, the junction contained 12 bases not matched to a gene. The germline V gene has CDR1 MDHEN and CDR2 SYDVKM. The CDR3 runs 16 residues. The DNA for the CDR3 is TGTGCCAGCAGTTCCGCACCGGGGACAGGGGGGAAGGAGCAGTACTTC. This encodes CASSSAPGTGGKEQYF.